This TCR beta chain was sequenced for a study of radiation and T cells in renal cell carcinoma. Study summary: Nephrectomy followed 15 Gy stereotactic body radiation by 4 weeks.

The protocol was immunoSEQ multiplex PCR, while the TCRdb copy is restricted to in-frame clones and leaves out a portion. The table records some 110,000 clones, roughly 80% of them present only once. For this clone: The antigen is unknown.

Time point of the sample: baseline pretreatment blood. Treatment reported: 15 Gy SBRT to primary tumor, nephrectomy 4 weeks later. This renal cell carcinoma was of the clear cell type. Germline CDR1 is SGHAT and CDR2 is FQNNGV. V lost 5 bases and J lost 5; bases outside the gene matches: 8. This CDR3 spans 14 amino acids. Study results and limitations: Baseline intratumoral clonotype presence is unknown without pretreatment biopsies.

The sample here was blood, taken from a patient whose treatment included radiotherapy and nephrectomy. The source of this sequence is a woman aged 55-69 years with renal cell carcinoma. The chain combines TRBV11-2 with TRBJ2-5; 7 bases are shared with TRBD2. Here the CDR3 reads CASSLSQGGETQYF. In DNA, the CDR3 is TGTGCCAGCAGCCTCTCCCAGGGAGGGGAGACCCAGTACTTC.